This entry concerns a single T cell receptor beta chain. Its antigen is still unknown. This entry is derived from a study of cytomegalovirus exposure and HLA in healthy donors. Whole-study context: Out of 300 to 500 genotyped donors, approximately 84% belonged to the Caucasian-associated ancestry cluster. Broader study findings: Follow-up analysis found HLA locus-dependent TCR association rates, highest for DRB1 and lowest for HLA-C. Researchers catalogued under 200 TCR beta chains as cytomegalovirus-associated. Excluded: some indistinguishable V segments such as TRBV6-2 and TRBV6-3.

With 60 Vbeta and 13 Jbeta primers, the PCR was carried out. Here immunoSEQ multiplex PCR was the method, and the copy in TCRdb shows in-frame clones only, minus some. This sample has roughly 160,000 clones, with just under 80% found just once. Germline assignment: CDR1 MDHEN and CDR2 SYDVKM. This CDR3 contains 13 residues. V lost 6 bases, J lost 4 bases, and 11 bases lay in between. Sequences were obtained from PBMCs. The clonotype originates from a woman aged 50 to 60 in good health and CMV-seropositive. This chain links TRBV28 with TRBJ2-3; D gene unclear. This CDR3 reads CASRPTTPDTQYF. The CDR3 nucleotides read TGTGCCAGCAGACCAACGACTCCAGATACGCAGTATTTT.